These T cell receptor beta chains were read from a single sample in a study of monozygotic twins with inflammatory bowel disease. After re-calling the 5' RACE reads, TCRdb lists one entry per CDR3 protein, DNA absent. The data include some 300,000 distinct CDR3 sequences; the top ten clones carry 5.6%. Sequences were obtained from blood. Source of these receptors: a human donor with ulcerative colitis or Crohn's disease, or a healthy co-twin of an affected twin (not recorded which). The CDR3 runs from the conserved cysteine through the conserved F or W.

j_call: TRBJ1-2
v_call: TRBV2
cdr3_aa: CASSLNPGTDYGYTF

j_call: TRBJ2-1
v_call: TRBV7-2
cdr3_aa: CASSLRKGLAESTAMSEQFF

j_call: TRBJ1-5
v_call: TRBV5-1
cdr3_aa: CASSLGPVNQPQHF

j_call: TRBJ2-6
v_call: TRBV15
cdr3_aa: CATSTGGVVFSGANVLTF

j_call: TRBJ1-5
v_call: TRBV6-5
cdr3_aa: CASSSRGGRGYQPQHF

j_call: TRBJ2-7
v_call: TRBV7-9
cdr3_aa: CASAGRGSASYEQYF

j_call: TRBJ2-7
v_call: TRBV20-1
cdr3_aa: CSAGTSGSYEQYF

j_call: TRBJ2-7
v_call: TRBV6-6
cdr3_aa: CASSLPWDEQYF

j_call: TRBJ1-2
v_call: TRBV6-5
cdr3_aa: CASSSVQGGYTF

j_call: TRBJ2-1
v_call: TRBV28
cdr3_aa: CASSHTRAEFF

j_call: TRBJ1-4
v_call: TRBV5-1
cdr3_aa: CASSPTKLGQAEKLFF

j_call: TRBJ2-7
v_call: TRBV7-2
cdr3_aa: CASSRASRSHEQYF

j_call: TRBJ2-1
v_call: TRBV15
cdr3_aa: CATSREIANEQFF

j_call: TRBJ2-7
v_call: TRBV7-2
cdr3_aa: CASSLAAAASYEQYF

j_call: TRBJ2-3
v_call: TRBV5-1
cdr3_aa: CASRGTQGGDTQYF

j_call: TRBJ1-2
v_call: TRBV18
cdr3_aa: CASSPYVEAHNGYTF

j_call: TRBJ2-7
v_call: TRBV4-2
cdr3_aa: CASSQDELYEQYF

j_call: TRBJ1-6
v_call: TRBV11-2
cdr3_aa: CASSLVSGQVSSYNSPLHF

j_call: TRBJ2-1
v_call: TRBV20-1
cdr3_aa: CSANKGLAGDYSGQFF

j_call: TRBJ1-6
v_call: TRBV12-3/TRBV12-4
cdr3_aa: CASIISGRGGSPLHF

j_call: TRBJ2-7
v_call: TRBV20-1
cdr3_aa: CSARSGLESSYEQYF

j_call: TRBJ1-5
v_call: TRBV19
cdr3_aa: CASKDRLMEQPQHF